These T cell receptor beta chains were read from a single sample in a study of blood T cell repertoires in COVID-19. Generated by immunoSEQ multiplex PCR, the TCRdb table keeps only in-frame clones and is missing some. Here the sample spans some 170,000 clones, roughly 80% being singletons. Source material: peripheral blood. Every receptor here comes from a man aged 55 to 70 with acute or convalescent COVID-19. The CDR3 runs from the conserved cysteine through the conserved F or W. The D gene is left open where the match is weak. Clone size is not always given. Where it is, it says once, few, many or a class for expanded clones.

J | size | V | D | DNA | CDR3
TRBJ2-3 | few | TRBV27 | TRBD2 | TGTGCCAGCAGTCCCCGACTAGCGGGGGGGGAAGATACGCAGTATTTT | CASSPRLAGGEDTQYF
TRBJ1-1 | NA | TRBV19 | TRBD1 | TGTGCCACGGGACAGGATACCAACACTGAAGCTTTCTTT | CATGQDTNTEAFF
TRBJ2-2 | NA | TRBV24-1 | TRBD1 | TGTGCCACCAGTGACCCCATATCGGACAGGGGTAACACCGGGGAGCTGTTTTTT | CATSDPISDRGNTGELFF
TRBJ2-5 | NA | TRBV5-1 | NA | TGCGCCAGCAGCTTGGGGAGCGCACAACAAGAGACCCAGTACTTC | CASSLGSAQQETQYF
TRBJ2-4 | NA | TRBV21-1 | NA | TGTGCCAGCAGCAAAGCGCGGGAGAAAAACATTCAGTACTTC | CASSKAREKNIQYF
TRBJ2-2 | NA | TRBV4-1 | NA | TGCGCCAGCAGCGGAGGTGGAACATGGAACACCGGGGAGCTGTTTTTT | CASSGGGTWNTGELFF
TRBJ1-1 | NA | TRBV29-1 | TRBD1 | TGCAGCGTAGAAACGGACAGGGGGCGGAAAGCTTTCTTT | CSVETDRGRKAFF
TRBJ2-3 | NA | TRBV2 | TRBD2 | TGTGCCAGCAGGCTTCTAGCGGGGGGCACAGATACGCAGTATTTT | CASRLLAGGTDTQYF
TRBJ2-5 | NA | TRBV11-2 | TRBD1 | TGTGCCAGCAGTTTCACAGGGGGCAATCAAGAGACCCAGTACTTC | CASSFTGGNQETQYF
TRBJ2-7 | NA | TRBV11-2 | NA | TGTGCCAGCAGCTTAGACGGGAACTACGAGCAGTACTTC | CASSLDGNYEQYF
TRBJ1-1 | NA | TRBV7-9 | TRBD1 | TGTGCCAGCAGACAACAGAAGATAACAGGGGGCGCGGACACTGAAGCTTTCTTT | CASRQQKITGGADTEAFF
TRBJ2-5 | NA | TRBV18 | TRBD1 | TGTGCCAGCTCGGACAGGGGGGAGACCCAGTACTTC | CASSDRGETQYF
TRBJ1-2 | few | TRBV19 | NA | TGTGCCAGTAATGTGACAGCGAGCTTATTCTATGGCTACACCTTC | CASNVTASLFYGYTF
TRBJ2-5 | NA | TRBV27 | TRBD1 | TGTGCCAGCAGTTTCAACCCGGGACAGGGAGGAGAGACCCAGTACTTC | CASSFNPGQGGETQYF
TRBJ1-2 | once | TRBV5-4 | TRBD1 | TGTGCCAGCAGCCCGGGACAGGGAAAAGGGACTAACTATGGCTACACCTTC | CASSPGQGKGTNYGYTF
TRBJ1-5 | NA | TRBV18 | TRBD1 | TGTGCCAGCTCACAAGGACAGGGCAATCAGCCCCAGCATTTT | CASSQGQGNQPQHF
TRBJ1-1 | NA | TRBV5-8 | TRBD1 | TGTGCCAGCAGCGTATGGGGACAGGTGAACACTGAAGCTTTCTTT | CASSVWGQVNTEAFF
TRBJ1-2 | NA | TRBV21-1 | NA | TGTGCCAGCAGCAAACTCGGCCCAGGGTCAAACTATGGCTACACCTTC | CASSKLGPGSNYGYTF
TRBJ2-1 | NA | TRBV11-3 | NA | TGTGCCAGCAGCATTTTGCGAGGTCACAATGAGCAGTTCTTC | CASSILRGHNEQFF
TRBJ2-3 | NA | TRBV3-1/TRBV3-2 | NA | TGTGCCAGCAGCCAACCGAGCGGCGGTACCACAGATACGCAGTATTTT | CASSQPSGGTTDTQYF
TRBJ2-1 | NA | TRBV10-3 | TRBD2 | TGTGCCACGAATCCGGGACTAGCGGACAATGAGCAGTTCTTC | CATNPGLADNEQFF
TRBJ2-7 | NA | TRBV29-1 | NA | TGCAGCGTTGAATTCGCCGGAAGGAGCTCCTACGAGCAGTACTTC | CSVEFAGRSSYEQYF